These 18 T cell receptor beta chains were sequenced from one sample in a study of CD8+ T cells in alopecia areata. Investigators isolated RNA and reverse transcribed it into cDNA to act as the sequencing template. Sequencing was performed with immunoSEQ multiplex PCR; in TCRdb, only in-frame clones are kept and a portion is missing. The table has 130,000 to 150,000 clones, about 47% seen once. The sample here was CD4+ T cells sorted from blood, taken at week 0. The receptors were gathered from a human donor with alopecia areata.

CDR3 nucleotide sequence: TGTGCCTGGAGTGTTCTCATGAACACAGCCTACGAGCAGTACTTC. Protein sequence: CAWSVLMNTAYEQYF. V is TRBV30 and J is TRBJ2-7; D call uncertain. This CDR3 region has 15 residues. Between the trimmed V and J ends, which lost 0 bases and 2 bases, there was a span of 14 bases. Germline V gene sequence: CDR1 GTSNPN, CDR2 SVGIG (reference sequence).

This clone showed up just a few times. J is TRBJ2-2 and V is TRBV18; TRBD2 matches at 10 bases. Germline V gene sequence: CDR1 KGHSH, CDR2 LQKENI. The CDR3 totals 15 residues. The V gene end was trimmed by 3 bases and the J gene end by 9 bases; junction bases not matched to a gene: 7. The CDR3 DNA reads TGTGCCAGCTCACCCGTAGCGGGAGGATACTGGGAGCTGTTTTTT. It is translated as CASSPVAGGYWELFF.

This clone turned up a few times. The chain is built from TRBV29-1 and TRBJ2-7; TRBD2 matches 15 bases. Germline CDR1 is SQVTM and CDR2 is ANQGSEA. CDR3 length equals 14 residues. Germline trimming cut 3 bases from V and 6 bases from J; bases unmatched to any gene: 3. The CDR3: CSVDSGLAGGEQYF. The CDR3 DNA reads TGCAGCGTTGACTCGGGACTAGCGGGAGGCGAGCAGTACTTC.

This chain connects TRBV29-1 to TRBJ2-3; possibly TRBD2 for D (6 bases). The CDR3 runs to 13 residues. V was cut by 7 bases and J by 5 bases, with 16 bases left in between. CDR1 is SQVTM and CDR2 is ANQGSEA in the germline V gene. CDR3 coding DNA: TGCAGCGCCCGAAGGGACTTGGGAGATACGCAGTATTTT. Protein product: CSARRDLGDTQYF.

The gene calls are TRBV6-6 and TRBJ1-4, with D perhaps matching TRBD1 (5 bases). The CDR3 runs to 15 residues. Germline V gives CDR1 MNHNY, CDR2 SVGAGI (reference sequence). V was clipped by 2 bases and J by 7 bases, with 14 bases between them. This chain's CDR3 is CASSYAPGTGEKLFF. As DNA, the CDR3 is TGTGCCAGCAGTTACGCCCCAGGGACCGGTGAAAAACTGTTTTTT.

The chain couples TRBV30 to TRBJ2-7, with D unclear. Trimming removed 4 bases at V and 5 bases at J, with 18 bases between. CDR3 length: 14 amino acids. CDR1 is GTSNPN and CDR2 is SVGIG in the germline V gene (reference sequence). CDR3 DNA: TGTGCCTGGACACCCCCGGAAGATGGGAACGAGCAGTACTTC. Translating gives CAWTPPEDGNEQYF.

This clone was picked up one time. This chain uses TRBV7-9 with TRBJ2-3, with 9 bases that match TRBD2. Germline values: CDR1 SEHNR, CDR2 FQNEAQ (reference sequence). The length of the CDR3 is 15 residues. V shed 2 bases, J shed 6 bases, and the junction held 6 bases outside the gene matches. Here the CDR3 DNA reads TGTGCCAGCAGCTTAAAAGCGGGAGGCCGGGATACGCAGTATTTT. It translates to CASSLKAGGRDTQYF.

This chain links TRBV5-1 with TRBJ2-6, with TRBD1 matching 7 bases. The CDR3 is made up of 17 amino acids. V shed 1 base and J 0 bases; nucleotides not matched to a gene: 4. Germline V gene data show CDR1 as SGHRS and CDR2 as YFSETQ. This chain's CDR3 is CASSLSRQGSGANVLTF. Written as DNA, the CDR3 is TGCGCCAGCAGCTTGTCGAGACAGGGCTCTGGGGCCAACGTCCTGACTTTC.

The table lists this clone with a few counts. The chain recombines TRBV29-1 with TRBJ2-5; TRBD2 might be the D (6 bases). The J call may not be correct, given that the DNA end is closer to TRBJ2-7. The germline V gene encodes CDR1 SQVTM and CDR2 ANQGSEA. The CDR3 runs 14 residues. The CDR3 protein is CSVHKEGSSYEQYF. CDR3 DNA: TGCAGCGTTCATAAGGAGGGAAGCTCGTACGAGCAGTACTTC.

In its sample, this clone was seen a few times. The chain combines TRBV29-1 with TRBJ1-2; D is undetermined. There are 13 residues in the CDR3. Germline lookup yields CDR1 SQVTM and CDR2 ANQGSEA. Trimming cost V 6 bases and J 6 bases, with 17 bases left between them. The CDR3 sequence: CSVISGVRDGYTF. CDR3 sequence (DNA): TGCAGCGTGATTTCTGGGGTTCGGGATGGCTACACCTTC.

The rearrangement uses TRBV30 and TRBJ1-2; 8 bases are shared with TRBD1. Germline V lookup: CDR1 GTSNPN, CDR2 SVGIG (reference sequence). The length of the CDR3 is 12 residues. V lost 2 bases and J lost 6; bases outside the gene matches: 2. CDR3: CAWSSGGHGYTF. The DNA for the CDR3 is TGTGCCTGGAGTTCAGGGGGCCATGGCTACACCTTC.

This chain connects TRBV5-1 to TRBJ2-7; 9 bases map to TRBD1. This CDR3 is built from 14 residues. From germline, CDR1 is SGHRS and CDR2 YFSETQ. V lost 1 base and J lost 4; bases outside the gene matches: 3. The CDR3 nucleotides read TGCGCCAGCAGCTTGAACAGGGGGCGGTACGAGCAGTACTTC. Translating it yields CASSLNRGRYEQYF.

The rearrangement joins TRBV30 to TRBJ1-1; D gene unclear. V was pared by 0 bases and J by 3 bases, with 5 bases between. Germline CDR1 GTSNPN, CDR2 SVGIG (reference sequence). The CDR3 consists of 12 residues. The DNA of the CDR3 is TGTGCCTGGAGTGTACCTTACACTGAAGCTTTCTTT. It codes for CAWSVPYTEAFF.

This clone was picked up a small number of times. The chain has TRBV29-1 and TRBJ2-2; D gene ambiguous. The CDR3 has 14 amino acids. The V end was cut by 6 bases, the J end by 5 bases, with 16 bases between. Germline-derived CDR1 and CDR2 are SQVTM and ANQGSEA. In DNA form, the CDR3 reads TGCAGCGTCCGTGGAATTCTACCTACCGGGGAGCTGTTTTTT. Its translation: CSVRGILPTGELFF.

Turning to this clone: The sample holds other DNA sequences that translate to the same CDR3. The rearrangement links TRBV29-1 to TRBJ2-6; 7 bases fit TRBD1. The V gene end was trimmed by 4 bases and the J gene end by 0 bases; junction bases not matched to a gene: 3. CDR3 length equals 15 residues. In germline, CDR1 is SQVTM, CDR2 ANQGSEA. The CDR3: CSVAGTVSGANVLTF. CDR3 coding DNA: TGCAGCGTTGCCGGGACAGTCTCTGGGGCCAACGTCCTGACTTTC. The full variable domain, completed using reference TRBV29-1 and TRBJ2-6, is SAVISQKPSRDICQRGTSLTIQCQVDSQVTMMFWYRQQPGQSLTLIATANQGSEATYESGFVIDKFPISRPNLTFSTLTVSNMSPEDSSIYLCSVAGTVSGANVLTFGAGSRLTVL.

The rearrangement uses TRBV30 and TRBJ1-2; TRBD1 might be the D (5 bases). Germline CDR1 GTSNPN, CDR2 SVGIG (reference sequence). The V and J ends lost 7 bases and 5 bases respectively, with 17 bases between them. This CDR3 contains 13 residues. DNA of the CDR3: TGTGCCTCCGACGGGGCCAGCGCGTATGGCTACACCTTC. Encoded protein: CASDGASAYGYTF.

This rearrangement joins TRBV23-1 to TRBJ2-3, with D uncertain. TRBV23-1 is classed as an ORF, of uncertain function. This CDR3 is 17 amino acids long. V was clipped by 0 bases and J by 0 bases, with 13 bases between them. The CDR3 sequence: CASSQSGRVTSTDTQYF. As DNA, the CDR3 is TGCGCCAGCAGTCAATCGGGCCGGGTCACTAGCACAGATACGCAGTATTTT.

The rearrangement joins TRBV5-4 to TRBJ2-2; 11 bases map to TRBD2. Germline values: CDR1 SGHNT, CDR2 YYREEE (reference sequence). After removal of 1 base from V and 4 bases from J, the junction contained 6 bases not matched to a gene. The CDR3 length is 17 residues. The DNA of the CDR3 is TGTGCCAGCAGCTTGAGACTAGCGGGGAGTGGCACCGGGGAGCTGTTTTTT. It is translated as CASSLRLAGSGTGELFF. Supplemented by reference TRBV5-4 and TRBJ2-2, the full variable domain reads ETGVTQSPTHLIKTRGQQVTLRCSSQSGHNTVSWYQQALGQGPQFIFQYYREEENGRGNFPPRFSGLQFPNYSSELNVNALELDDSALYLCASSLRLAGSGTGELFFGEGSRLTVL.